This T cell receptor (beta chain) was sequenced during a study of a mutant IDH1 vaccine in newly diagnosed glioma. As for the study in general: Vaccination followed radiotherapy alone by 4-6 weeks, or accompanied temozolomide cycles.

Some clones are missing from TCRdb's copy, which holds only in-frame ones; the method was immunoSEQ multiplex PCR. The sample shows about 51,000 clones, around four fifths of them seen only once. The time point: week 5, during vaccination. Topical imiquimod accompanied each vaccine dose, which consisted of 300 ug of mutant IDH1 20-mer peptide. New WHO grade 3 or 4 IDH1-mutant, ATRX-lost astrocytomas were present in all donors. Points on this clone: Its matching antigen is unknown.

This CDR3 comprises 15 residues. Trimming removed 3 bases from V and 3 bases from J; junction bases left unmatched: 6. Looked up from germline, CDR1 is LNHDA and CDR2 is SQIVND (reference sequence). Study-level findings and limits: Less than 95% of patients showed vaccine-induced immune responses across multiple MHC alleles.

V and J are TRBV19 and TRBJ1-1; 8 bases fit TRBD1. The sequencing used PBMCs, collected from a glioma patient whose treatment included an IDH1 peptide vaccine. The origin of this receptor is a man aged 45-65 years with glioma. DNA for the CDR3: TGTGCCAGTAGTATGGGGCAGGGGGCGGACACTGAAGCTTTCTTT. This gives the protein CASSMGQGADTEAFF. The complete variable domain, with remaining parts taken from reference TRBV19 and TRBJ1-1, reads DGGITQSPKYLFRKEGQNVTLSCEQNLNHDAMYWYRQDPGQGLRLIYYSQIVNDFQKGDIAEGYSVSREKKESFPLTVTSAQKNPTAFYLCASSMGQGADTEAFFGQGTRLTVV.